Below are 24 T cell receptor beta chains sequenced from a single sample in a study of cytomegalovirus exposure and HLA in healthy donors (dated by TCRdb to 2016 to 2017). The method was the immunoSEQ multiplex PCR assay. For the multiplex PCR, a mixture combining 60 forward primers for TCR Vbeta segments and 13 reverse primers for TCR Jbeta segments was used. What TCRdb holds here is the immuneACCESS table cut down to in-frame rearrangements. Part of the clones is not present; checked against another copy, under half of the missing clones reflect an unresolved V gene, and the others are unexplained. A total of some 160,000 clones appear in this sample, 77% of them only once. The top ten clonotypes cover 1.6% of the sample. Input material: PBMCs. These receptors all stem from a young woman in good health and CMV-seronegative.

The rearrangement links TRBV5-6 to TRBJ2-1; 7 nucleotides align to TRBD1. The CDR3 runs to 16 residues. Trimming cost V 4 bases and J 2 bases; bases outside gene matches: 9. The germline V gene has CDR1 SGHDT and CDR2 YYEEEE. CDR3 nucleotide sequence: TGTGCCAGCAGCCCCGGGACAGCGCTAACCTACAATGAGCAGTTCTTC. Its protein product is CASSPGTALTYNEQFF.

This clone showed up just a few times. The chain has TRBV7-3 and TRBJ1-2, with 7 bases fitting TRBD1. CDR1 is SGHTA, CDR2 FQGTGA, per germline. V lost 4 bases, J lost 8 bases, and 7 bases stayed unmatched. There are 13 residues in the CDR3. Here the CDR3 reads CASSSQGGHGYTF. CDR3 DNA: TGTGCCAGCAGCTCCCAAGGGGGCCACGGCTACACCTTC.

V is TRBV30 and J is TRBJ1-1, with 9 bases that match TRBD1. J gave up 6 bases and V 5 bases, and 1 base lay outside the gene matches. CDR1 is GTSNPN and CDR2 is SVGIG in the germline V gene (reference sequence). CDR3 length: 11 amino acids. The CDR3 DNA reads as TGTGCCTGGGGGACAGGGTCTGAAGCTTTCTTT. Protein: CAWGTGSEAFF.

The V gene is TRBV6-4, the J gene TRBJ1-1, with a possible D match to TRBD1 (5 bases). CDR1 is MRHNA and CDR2 is SNTAGT in the germline V gene. The CDR3 is 12 residues long. V lost 0 bases, J lost 8 bases, and 7 bases lay in between. The CDR3 sequence is CASSDSGAEAFF. In DNA form, the CDR3 reads TGTGCCAGCAGTGACTCAGGGGCAGAAGCTTTCTTT.

This chain connects TRBV14 to TRBJ1-4, with D maybe TRBD1 (6 bases). V was trimmed by 2 bases and J by 7 bases, leaving 14 bases between them. This CDR3 contains 15 residues. Germline-derived CDR1 and CDR2 are SGHDN and FVKESK. Here the CDR3 reads CASSQWLQGGEKLFF. DNA of the CDR3: TGTGCCAGCAGCCAATGGCTCCAAGGGGGTGAAAAACTGTTTTTT.

The chain combines TRBV5-4 with TRBJ1-1; D call uncertain. The germline V and J ends were trimmed by 0 bases and 1 base, with 7 bases remaining between them. CDR3 size: 14 residues. CDR1 and CDR2 (germline): SGHNT, YYREEE (reference sequence). This CDR3 is CASSLETENTEAFF. CDR3 nucleotide sequence: TGTGCCAGCAGCTTGGAAACAGAGAACACTGAAGCTTTCTTT.

The chain employs TRBV27 and TRBJ2-7; 7 bases line up with TRBD1. Germline lookup yields CDR1 MNHEY and CDR2 SMNVEV (reference sequence). Germline trimming cut 10 bases from V and 5 bases from J; bases unmatched to any gene: 8. This CDR3 spans 12 amino acids. CDR3 sequence: CATSTQGNEQYF. CDR3 coding DNA: TGTGCCACCTCTACACAGGGGAACGAGCAGTACTTC.

This clone was seen more than once but under ten times. The V gene is TRBV7-2, the J gene TRBJ2-3, with no clear D. The CDR3 runs 16 residues. V lost 0 bases and J lost 0, with 10 bases in between. From germline, CDR1 is SGHTA and CDR2 FQGNSA. The CDR3 loop reads CASSLAVLPSTDTQYF. CDR3 coding DNA: TGTGCCAGCAGCTTAGCGGTACTGCCGAGCACAGATACGCAGTATTTT.

The rearrangement joins TRBV28 to TRBJ2-1; D unclear. Germline V lookup: CDR1 MDHEN, CDR2 SYDVKM. CDR3 size: 14 residues. Deletions cut 3 bases from V and 1 base from J, with 7 bases between. The CDR3 DNA reads as TGTGCCAGCAGTTTTCGTAGTTCCTACAATGAGCAGTTCTTC. This translates into CASSFRSSYNEQFF. The variable domain in full, with the rest retrieved from reference TRBV28 and TRBJ2-1, is DVKVTQSSRYLVKRTGEKVFLECVQDMDHENMFWYRQDPGLGLRLIYFSYDVKMKEKGDIPEGYSVSREKKERFSLILESASTNQTSMYLCASSFRSSYNEQFFGPGTRLTVL.

The gene calls are TRBV29-1 and TRBJ2-3, with 11 positions matching TRBD2. Germline CDR1 is SQVTM and CDR2 is ANQGSEA. The ends lost 7 bases at V and 0 bases at J; junction bases unmatched: 12. This CDR3 is 17 amino acids long. The CDR3: CSAGLAGVSLSTDTQYF. In nucleotides, the CDR3 is TGCAGCGCCGGACTAGCGGGCGTCTCGCTTAGCACAGATACGCAGTATTTT.

This chain connects TRBV5-1 to TRBJ2-2, with D possibly TRBD1 on 5 matching bases. Germline loops: CDR1 SGHRS, CDR2 YFSETQ. The length of the CDR3 is 16 residues. Trimming cost V 4 bases and J 0 bases, with 13 bases left between them. CDR3 sequence reads: CASSDVGLANTGELFF. The CDR3 DNA sequence: TGCGCCAGCAGCGATGTGGGGCTTGCGAACACCGGGGAGCTGTTTTTT. The variable domain in full, completed from reference TRBV5-1 and TRBJ2-2, reads KAGVTQTPRYLIKTRGQQVTLSCSPISGHRSVSWYQQTPGQGLQFLFEYFSETQRNKGNFPGRFSGRQFSNSRSEMNVSTLELGDSALYLCASSDVGLANTGELFFGEGSRLTVL.

CDR3 residues: CASSQEGDSGNTIYF. The CDR3 nucleotides read TGTGCCAGCAGCCAAGAAGGGGACTCTGGAAACACCATATATTTT. The rearrangement joins TRBV4-2 to TRBJ1-3, with a possible D match to TRBD1 (5 bases). V was trimmed by 0 bases and J by 0 bases, leaving 6 bases between them. In germline, CDR1 is LGHNA, CDR2 YNFKEQ. There are 15 residues in the CDR3.

The rearrangement uses TRBV7-8 and TRBJ1-2; D not resolved. Per germline, CDR1 SGHVS and CDR2 FQNEAQ. Between the trimmed V and J ends, which lost 0 bases and 2 bases, there was a span of 7 bases. This CDR3 is built from 14 residues. CDR3 sequence reads: CASSLASGNYGYTF. DNA for the CDR3: TGTGCCAGCAGCTTAGCGTCCGGGAACTATGGCTACACCTTC.

This clone has a handful of counts. The rearrangement links TRBV29-1 to TRBJ1-1, with a tentative D call TRBD1 (5 bases). The CDR3 has 14 residues. The V and J ends lost 6 bases and 1 base respectively, with 15 bases between them. Germline loops: CDR1 SQVTM, CDR2 ANQGSEA. DNA for the CDR3: TGCAGCGTAGCTCCGCGACAGACGAACACTGAAGCTTTCTTT. Encoded protein: CSVAPRQTNTEAFF.

This chain connects TRBV11-2 to TRBJ1-2, with 7 bases aligning to TRBD1. The CDR3 is made up of 14 amino acids. Trimming removed 2 bases from V and 3 bases from J; junction bases left unmatched: 3. Per the germline V gene, CDR1 is SGHAT and CDR2 is FQNNGV. The CDR3 loop reads CASSLTRGYYGYTF. In nucleotides, the CDR3 is TGTGCCAGCAGCTTAACCAGGGGGTACTATGGCTACACCTTC.

This clone was observed a handful of times. V usage is TRBV4-3 and J usage is TRBJ2-7; unclear D gene. Germline CDR1 and CDR2: LGHNA and YSLEER. V dropped 1 base and J dropped 5 bases, with 9 bases sitting between them. CDR3 size: 13 residues. The DNA of the CDR3 is TGCGCCAGCAGCCAAGTCTTGGGCCACGAGCAGTACTTC. Encoded protein: CASSQVLGHEQYF.

The J gene is TRBJ1-6, the V gene TRBV27; a weak D match, TRBD1 (5 bases). This CDR3 is 16 amino acids long. CDR1 and CDR2 (germline): MNHEY, SMNVEV (reference sequence). Deletions cut 7 bases from V and 7 bases from J, with 20 bases between. The CDR3 DNA is TGTGCCAGCACCACCTCGACAACAGGCTTCAATTCACCCCTCCACTTT. It encodes CASTTSTTGFNSPLHF.

This clone was counted once. The gene calls are TRBV14 and TRBJ1-5; D ambiguous. The CDR3 loop spans 16 amino acids. The germline gives CDR1 SGHDN, CDR2 FVKESK. Trimming cost V 6 bases and J 0 bases, with 15 bases left between them. The CDR3 DNA is TGTGCCAGCAGGCAAAGAGGGCCATATAGCAATCAGCCCCAGCATTTT. It codes for CASRQRGPYSNQPQHF.

The chain employs TRBV5-4 and TRBJ2-1, with D hard to call. The germline V and J ends were trimmed by 1 base and 7 bases, with 6 bases remaining between them. The germline gives CDR1 SGHNT, CDR2 YYREEE (reference sequence). The CDR3 totals 12 residues. CDR3 nucleotides: TGTGCCAGCAGCTTGATGAGTAATGAGCAGTTCTTC. It translates to CASSLMSNEQFF.

This clone was picked up a small number of times. The genes are TRBV30 and TRBJ1-2; maybe TRBD1 (6 bases). The CDR3 runs to 15 residues. Trimming removed 2 bases at V and 5 bases at J, with 18 bases between. The germline V gene has CDR1 GTSNPN and CDR2 SVGIG (reference sequence). CDR3 region: CAWSRRRGFGYGYTF. CDR3 DNA sequence: TGTGCCTGGAGTCGGAGAAGGGGGTTCGGATATGGCTACACCTTC. The entire variable domain, with the rest obtained from reference TRBV30 and TRBJ1-2, is as follows: SQTIHQWPATLVQPVGSPLSLECTVEGTSNPNLYWYRQAAGRGLQLLFYSVGIGQISSEVPQNLSASRPQDRQFILSSKKLLLSDSGFYLCAWSRRRGFGYGYTFGSGTRLTVV.

The CDR3 DNA reads as TGCACCAGCAGCCAAAACCTACCCAGGGCCGAAGACATATGCTCTGGAAACACCATATATTTT. Protein sequence: CTSSQNLPRAEDICSGNTIYF. This chain joins TRBV1 and TRBJ1-3; the D call in the table, TRBD1, was not verified against the DNA. TRBV1 is reported as a pseudogene. This CDR3 region has 21 residues.

This clone was counted a few times. This sequence joins TRBV12-5 and TRBJ2-3, with 10 bases fitting TRBD1. The germline gives CDR1 LGHNT, CDR2 FRNRAP. Germline trimming cut 1 base from V and 3 bases from J; bases unmatched to any gene: 13. The CDR3 consists of 19 residues. CDR3: CASGLDAWDRGRQTDTQYF. DNA for the CDR3: TGTGCTAGTGGTTTGGACGCTTGGGACAGGGGACGGCAGACAGATACGCAGTATTTT.

The chain combines TRBV2 with TRBJ2-7; 8 nucleotides agree with TRBD1. Germline CDR1 is SNHLY and CDR2 is FYNNEI. V was clipped by 2 bases and J by 2 bases; unmatched bases: 2. This CDR3 spans 14 amino acids. In nucleotides, the CDR3 is TGTGCCAGCAGTGAACGGACAGGGACCTACGAGCAGTACTTC. Translation: CASSERTGTYEQYF.

The V call is TRBV5-1, the J call TRBJ1-1, with D possibly being TRBD1 (6 bases). V was clipped by 0 bases and J by 2 bases, with 11 bases between them. CDR1 SGHRS and CDR2 YFSETQ come from the germline V gene. The CDR3 spans 15 residues. The CDR3 reads CASSLAGGLNTEAFF. The CDR3 region has the DNA TGCGCCAGCAGCTTGGCGGGGGGCCTAAACACTGAAGCTTTCTTT.